This T cell receptor beta chain was captured by sequencing in a study of identical twins. The ends were cut back, 2 bases at V and 0 bases at J, with 7 bases in the middle. This CDR3 contains 14 residues. Germline values: CDR1 KGHSH, CDR2 LQKENI. This clonotype was seen at least ten times. Its antigen remains unidentified. Study-level results: Cord blood's abundant beta clonotypes had fewer insertions, unlike memory repertoires. Models underpredicted monozygotic twin sharing of out-of-frame TCR alpha. The authors noted that invariant MAIT and iNKT cells could partly confound zero-insertion analyses.

Via MiXCR, TCRdb re-called the 5' RACE reads, giving one row per CDR3 protein. This table holds about 240,000 distinct CDR3 sequences, roughly a tenth found once. The source of this sequence is a man aged 50 or older in good health. The chain has TRBV18 and TRBJ1-1; unclear D gene. Sample: memory T cells sorted from blood. The CDR3 bases are TGTGCCAGCTCACCATCCGAAATGAACACTGAAGCTTTCTTT. This translates into CASSPSEMNTEAFF.